This T cell receptor beta chain was captured in a study of T cells in localized non-small cell lung cancer. Study results and limitations: Heterogeneity stays possible, as sequencing covered only one tumor region. Overall survival was longer when the density of T cells in the blood was higher.

With regard to this clone: What it binds is unknown.

Sequencing used immunoSEQ multiplex PCR; TCRdb keeps in-frame clones, though not all of them. The table lists about 46,000 clones, 80% to 85% of them singletons, with about a sixth in the top ten. Trimming took off 1 base at V and 1 base at J, with 8 bases between the two ends. Germline V lookup: CDR1 LGHNA, CDR2 YNFKEQ. This CDR3 is 14 amino acids long. The sequence came from a man aged 40 to 70 with stage III lung adenocarcinoma. Sequences were derived from peripheral blood mononuclear cells, sampled before any cancer treatment. The rearrangement links TRBV4-2 to TRBJ2-7; no definite D call. The CDR3 reads CASSQVFGSYEQYF. Written as DNA, the CDR3 is TGTGCCAGCAGCCAAGTGTTCGGATCCTACGAGCAGTACTTC.